These T cell receptor beta chains were read from a single sample in a study of T cell changes during pregnancy in multiple sclerosis. The assay was immunoSEQ multiplex PCR, and TCRdb's table has in-frame clones only and misses some. The top ten clones hold approximately 0.38% of a sample with fewer than 40,000 clones, over 90% of them seen once. This specimen consisted of CD4+ T cells from peripheral blood mononuclear cells, obtained in the second trimester of pregnancy. The receptor set was obtained from a female donor with multiple sclerosis, enrolled in a pregnancy study. Each CDR3 is given with its conserved first and last residue. A D gene is named only where the DNA matches it firmly. Rows may omit the clone size; those that give it use once, few, many or a size class.

d_call j_call v_call clone_size cdr3_nt cdr3_aa
- TRBJ1-5 TRBV9 - TGTGCCAGCAGCGTAGGAGTTTCCAATCAGCCCCAGCATTTT CASSVGVSNQPQHF
- TRBJ2-7 TRBV30 - TGTGCCTGGGACCTGGGGGGAGGGCAGTACTTC CAWDLGGGQYF
- TRBJ2-5 TRBV11-2 - TGTGCCAGCAGCTTAGCAGGGTTCCGCGAGACCCAGTACTTC CASSLAGFRETQYF
TRBD1 TRBJ2-1 TRBV6-5 - TGTGCCAGCAGTTATTCCTTTGACAGGGGCAATGAGCAGTTCTTC CASSYSFDRGNEQFF
- TRBJ2-5 TRBV18 - TGTGCCAGCTCACCCCAGGGGCGAGGGGAGACCCAGTACTTC CASSPQGRGETQYF
TRBD1 TRBJ2-7 TRBV13 once TGTGCCAGCAGCTCGGGACAGGGGTTAGGAGAGCAGTACTTC CASSSGQGLGEQYF
- TRBJ1-2 TRBV4-2 medium-sized TGTGCCAGCAGCCAAGAAAGGCGGGGGTATGGCTACACCTTC CASSQERRGYGYTF
- TRBJ2-3 TRBV15 - TGTGCCACCAGCAGAGATCTAGGGGCGGAGGATACGCAGTATTTT CATSRDLGAEDTQYF
- TRBJ1-2 TRBV10-2 - TGCGCCAGCAGTAGAACAGGCCCCTATGGCTACACCTTC CASSRTGPYGYTF
- TRBJ1-2 TRBV11-2 - TGTGCCAGCAGCTGGGAGGGGGATGGCTACACCTTC CASSWEGDGYTF
TRBD2 TRBJ2-2 TRBV5-1 - TGCGCCAGCAGCTTGTCCAGCGGGAGTGCCGGGGAGCTGTTTTTT CASSLSSGSAGELFF
- TRBJ2-2 TRBV7-9 - TGTGCCAGCAGCTTAAACGGGAATGGTCTCACCGGGGAGCTGTTTTTT CASSLNGNGLTGELFF
TRBD2 TRBJ2-5 TRBV18 - TGTGCCAGCTCACTCGGGACTAGCGGGAGAGGAGAGACCCAGTACTTC CASSLGTSGRGETQYF
TRBD2 TRBJ2-1 TRBV5-1 - TGCGCCAGCAGCTTGGGTTTTGGAGCGGGGTTGAGGGACGAGCAGTTCTTC CASSLGFGAGLRDEQFF
- TRBJ1-1 TRBV28 - TGTGCCAGCAGTTTTTGGGGACAAGTGAGCTCTGAAGCTTTCTTT CASSFWGQVSSEAFF
- TRBJ1-5 TRBV19 - TGTGCCAGTAGTCTCCGGTCGGGGGGTTCTCAGCCCCAGCATTTT CASSLRSGGSQPQHF
TRBD2 TRBJ2-7 TRBV9 - TGTGCCAGCAGCCCACCACTAGCGGGGCCCGTGGGTGAGCAGTACTTC CASSPPLAGPVGEQYF
TRBD1 TRBJ1-1 TRBV9 - TGTGCCAGCAGCGTAGCGGGACAGGGCGGTACTGAAGCTTTCTTT CASSVAGQGGTEAFF
- TRBJ2-1 TRBV5-1 - TGCGCCAGCAAGCTTGGGGCCAATGAGCAGTTCTTC CASKLGANEQFF
- TRBJ1-2 TRBV7-9 - TGTGCCAGCAGCCATGGACAGAACTATGGCTACACCTTC CASSHGQNYGYTF
- TRBJ2-7 TRBV19 - TGTGCCAGTAGTAAGCAGCGTTACCCGTACGAGCAGTACTTC CASSKQRYPYEQYF
TRBD1 TRBJ2-7 TRBV5-1 few TGCGCCAGCAGCGGACAGGGGGCAACTTACGAGCAGTACTTC CASSGQGATYEQYF
TRBD2 TRBJ2-1 TRBV7-2 - TGTGCCAGCAGCTTAGGCAGCGGGAATAGCAATGAGCAGTTCTTC CASSLGSGNSNEQFF
TRBD1 TRBJ1-2 TRBV7-2 - TGTGCCAGCAGCCCCGACAGGGCCTATGGCTACACCTTC CASSPDRAYGYTF
- TRBJ2-7 TRBV5-5 - TGTGCCAGCAGGGAAGGTGAGGAGAGCTACGAGCAGTACTTC CASREGEESYEQYF
TRBD2 TRBJ2-1 TRBV30 - TGTGCCTTGTCGCCGGGACTAGCGGGGGTGAATGAGCAGTTCTTC CALSPGLAGVNEQFF
TRBD1 TRBJ2-5 TRBV9 - TGTGCCAGCAGCTTCCGCCCGATTGGACAGGGGGTCCAAGAGACCCAGTACTTC CASSFRPIGQGVQETQYF
- TRBJ2-3 TRBV9 - TGTGCCAGCAGCGTAGGGCCCTGGGGGACTAGCACAGATACGCAGTATTTT CASSVGPWGTSTDTQYF
- TRBJ1-1 TRBV11-3 - TGTGCCAGCAGCTTAGCGGCAGGCACTGAAGCTTTCTTT CASSLAAGTEAFF
TRBD1 TRBJ2-2 TRBV29-1 - TGCAGCGTTGAAAAGAGGGGGCGGAACACCGGGGAGCTGTTTTTT CSVEKRGRNTGELFF
TRBD2 TRBJ2-3 TRBV4-1 - TGCGCCAGCAGCCAAGAGCTAAGCGGGGGAGGCCTGGATACGCAGTATTTT CASSQELSGGGLDTQYF
TRBD2 TRBJ2-2 TRBV11-2 once TGTGCCAGCAGCTTAGACCACCCCAGAGGGGCGGGAGTAGTCCCCGGGGAGCTGTTTTTT CASSLDHPRGAGVVPGELFF
- TRBJ1-5 TRBV7-2 - TGTGCCAGCAGCCGGGAGGGGTGGAGGCCCCAGCATTTT CASSREGWRPQHF
TRBD1 TRBJ1-5 TRBV13 - TGTGCCAGCAGCTTGGGGCCGTTTGGGGCTGTTATACAGGGGGCAGGGGTAGGCAATCAGCCCCAGCATTTT CASSLGPFGAVIQGAGVGNQPQHF
- TRBJ1-5 TRBV5-4 - TGTGCCAGCAGCTTGGGGGTGGGAGGGGGATTGATTCAGCCCCAGCATTTT CASSLGVGGGLIQPQHF
- TRBJ1-5 TRBV27 - TGTGCCAGCAGGCGTAGCGTGGGGGGTGGAGGTCAGCCCCAGCATTTT CASRRSVGGGGQPQHF
TRBD2 TRBJ2-5 TRBV19 - TGTGCCAGTAGTAGTACTAGCGGGGGAGAGGTAGGAGAGACCCAGTACTTC CASSSTSGGEVGETQYF
TRBD1 TRBJ2-3 TRBV5-1 - TGCGCCAGCAGGAGACAGGGCCTCACAGATACGCAGTATTTT CASRRQGLTDTQYF
TRBD1 TRBJ2-2 TRBV27 - TGTGCCAGCAGTTTCCCCGCCGGGACAGGGTCCGGGGAGCTGTTTTTT CASSFPAGTGSGELFF
TRBD1 TRBJ1-2 TRBV4-2 - TGTGCCAGCAGCCAAGGAGACAGGGGAAATGGCTACACCTTC CASSQGDRGNGYTF
TRBD1 TRBJ2-1 TRBV5-6 - TGTGCCAGCAGCCCGGGACAGGGTTCCTACAATGAGCAGTTCTTC CASSPGQGSYNEQFF
TRBD2 TRBJ2-2 TRBV5-1 - TGCGCCAGCAGCCGTACTAGCGGAATCACCGGGGAGCTGTTTTTT CASSRTSGITGELFF
TRBD2 TRBJ2-1 TRBV5-6 - TGTGCCAGCAGCTTGGTGGCACTAGCGGCCTACAATGAGCAGTTCTTC CASSLVALAAYNEQFF
- TRBJ2-3 TRBV7-9 - TGTGCCAGCAGCGTAACAGATACGCAGTATTTT CASSVTDTQYF
TRBD1 TRBJ2-7 TRBV25-1 few TGTGCCAGCAGTTCCCCGACAGGGGGAGTTTACGAGCAGTACTTC CASSSPTGGVYEQYF
- TRBJ1-1 TRBV6-1 - TGTGCCAGCACCTCAACAGTGAACACTGAAGCTTTCTTT CASTSTVNTEAFF
TRBD1 TRBJ2-2 TRBV6-4 - TGTGCCAGCAGTGACGTTGGGACAGGCGGTATTGTAGCCGGGGAGCTGTTTTTT CASSDVGTGGIVAGELFF
- TRBJ1-3 TRBV10-2 - TGCGCCAGCAGATTACAGGGTGAGGACACCATATATTTT CASRLQGEDTIYF
- TRBJ1-2 TRBV2 once TGTGCCAGCAGTGAAGGGGCAGGGTATGGCTACACCTTC CASSEGAGYGYTF
- TRBJ1-1 TRBV10-1 - TGCGCCAGCAGTGATCAGGGGAACACTGAAGCTTTCTTT CASSDQGNTEAFF
- TRBJ2-5 TRBV5-4 - TGTGCCAGCAGCTTGGTTAGCGGATACAAAGAGACCCAGTACTTC CASSLVSGYKETQYF
- TRBJ2-5 TRBV10-2 - TGCGCCACCAGCTCCCTACAAGAGACCCAGTACTTC CATSSLQETQYF